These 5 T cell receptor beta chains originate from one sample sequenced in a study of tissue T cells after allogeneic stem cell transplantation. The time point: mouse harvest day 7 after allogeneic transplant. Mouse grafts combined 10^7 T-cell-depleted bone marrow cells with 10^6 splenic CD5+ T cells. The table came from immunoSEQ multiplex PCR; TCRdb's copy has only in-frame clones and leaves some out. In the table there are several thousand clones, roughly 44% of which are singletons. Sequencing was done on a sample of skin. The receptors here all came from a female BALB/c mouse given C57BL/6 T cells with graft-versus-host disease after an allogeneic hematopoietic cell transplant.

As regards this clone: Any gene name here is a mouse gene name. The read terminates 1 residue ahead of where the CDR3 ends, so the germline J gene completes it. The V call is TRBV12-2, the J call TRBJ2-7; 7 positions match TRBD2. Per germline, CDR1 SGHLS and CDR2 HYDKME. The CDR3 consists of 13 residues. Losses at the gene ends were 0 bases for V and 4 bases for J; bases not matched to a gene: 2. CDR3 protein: CASSLDWVYEQYF. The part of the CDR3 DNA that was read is TGTGCCAGCTCTCTCGACTGGGTTTATGAACAGTAC.

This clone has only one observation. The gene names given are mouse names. The CDR3 region is CASSFDKYEQYF. CDR3 DNA (partial): TGTGCCAGCAGTTTCGACAAATATGAACAGTAC. The chain carries TRBV14 and TRBJ2-7, with no clear D. The missing CDR3 end, 1 residue past where the read stops, is filled in from the germline J gene. CDR1 SGHDT and CDR2 FRDEAV come from the germline V gene. This CDR3 has 12 amino acids. Trimming took off 1 base at V and 4 bases at J, with 6 bases between the two ends.

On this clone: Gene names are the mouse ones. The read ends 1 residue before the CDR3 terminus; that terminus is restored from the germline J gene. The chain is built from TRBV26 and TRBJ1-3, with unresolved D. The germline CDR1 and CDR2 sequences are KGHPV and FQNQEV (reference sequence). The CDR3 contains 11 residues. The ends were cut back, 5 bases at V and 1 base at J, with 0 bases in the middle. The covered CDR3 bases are TGTGCCAGCAGTTCTGGAAATACGCTCTAT. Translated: CASSSGNTLY. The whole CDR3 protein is CASSSGNTLYF.

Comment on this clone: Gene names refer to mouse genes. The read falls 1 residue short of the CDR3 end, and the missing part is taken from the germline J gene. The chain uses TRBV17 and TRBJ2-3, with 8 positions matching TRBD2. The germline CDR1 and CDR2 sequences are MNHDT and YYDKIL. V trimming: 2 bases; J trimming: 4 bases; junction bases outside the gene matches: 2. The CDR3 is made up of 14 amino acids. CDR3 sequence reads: CASSRNWGPETLYF. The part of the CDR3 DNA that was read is TGTGCTAGCAGTAGAAACTGGGGGCCAGAAACGCTGTAT.

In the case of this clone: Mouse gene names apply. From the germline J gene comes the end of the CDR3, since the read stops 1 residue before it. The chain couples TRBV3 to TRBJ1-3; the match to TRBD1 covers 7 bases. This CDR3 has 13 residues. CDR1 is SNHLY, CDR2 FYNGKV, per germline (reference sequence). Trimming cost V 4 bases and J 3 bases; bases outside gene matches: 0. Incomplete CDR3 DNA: TGTGCCAGCAGCTACAGGGGTGGAAATACGCTCTAT. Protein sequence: CASSYRGGNTLY. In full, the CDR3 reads CASSYRGGNTLYF.